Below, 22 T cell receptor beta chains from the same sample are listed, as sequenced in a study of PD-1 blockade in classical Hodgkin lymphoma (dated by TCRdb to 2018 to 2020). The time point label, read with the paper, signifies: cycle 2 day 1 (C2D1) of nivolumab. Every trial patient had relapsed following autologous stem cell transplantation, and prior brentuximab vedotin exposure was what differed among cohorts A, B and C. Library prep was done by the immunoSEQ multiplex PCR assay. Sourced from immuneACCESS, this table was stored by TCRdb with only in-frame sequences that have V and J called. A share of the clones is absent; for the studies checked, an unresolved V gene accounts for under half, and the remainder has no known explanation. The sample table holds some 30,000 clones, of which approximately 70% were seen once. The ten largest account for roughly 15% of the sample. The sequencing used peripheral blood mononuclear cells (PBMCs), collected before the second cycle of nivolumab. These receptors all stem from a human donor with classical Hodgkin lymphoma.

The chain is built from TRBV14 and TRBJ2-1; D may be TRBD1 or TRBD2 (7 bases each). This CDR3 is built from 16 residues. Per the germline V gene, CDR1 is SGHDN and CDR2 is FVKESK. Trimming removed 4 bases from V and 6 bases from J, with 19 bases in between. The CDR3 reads CASSPWEGQSGNEQFF. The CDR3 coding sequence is TGTGCCAGCAGCCCCTGGGAGGGACAGTCCGGCAATGAGCAGTTCTTC.

The CDR3 protein is CASSQEGNQPQHF. The CDR3 bases are TGTGCCAGCAGCCAGGAGGGCAATCAGCCCCAGCATTTT. The chain recombines TRBV5-5 with TRBJ1-5; D is uncertain. The CDR3 has 13 amino acids. The V gene's germline CDR1 is SGHKS and CDR2 YYEKEE (reference sequence). The V end was cut by 4 bases, the J end by 2 bases, with 7 bases between. Full variable domain (remainder filled in from reference TRBV5-5 and TRBJ1-5): DAGVTQSPTHLIKTRGQQVTLRCSPISGHKSVSWYQQVLGQGPQFIFQYYEKEERGRGNFPDRFSARQFPNYSSELNVNALLLGDSALYLCASSQEGNQPQHFGDGTRLSIL.

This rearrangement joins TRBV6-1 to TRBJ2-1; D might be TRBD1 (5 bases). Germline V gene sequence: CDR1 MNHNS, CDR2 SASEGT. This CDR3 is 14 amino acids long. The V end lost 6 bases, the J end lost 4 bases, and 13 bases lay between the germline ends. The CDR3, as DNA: TGTGCCAGCAGACCGACTGGACAATACAATGAGCAGTTCTTC. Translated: CASRPTGQYNEQFF.

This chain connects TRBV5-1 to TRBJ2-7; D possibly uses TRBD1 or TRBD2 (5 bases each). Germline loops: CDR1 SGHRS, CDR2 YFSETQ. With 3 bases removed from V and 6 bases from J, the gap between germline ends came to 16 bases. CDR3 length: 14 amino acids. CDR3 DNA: TGCGCCAGCAGCTCCGGGACCGCGCAGGGCGAGCAGTACTTC. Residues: CASSSGTAQGEQYF.

CDR3 protein: CASSVLGNTEAFF. The CDR3 nucleotides are TGTGCCAGCTCCGTTCTCGGGAACACTGAAGCTTTCTTT. This chain joins TRBV9 and TRBJ1-1; no clear D. The CDR3 loop spans 13 amino acids. V was trimmed by 7 bases and J by 1 base, leaving 11 bases between them. Germline-derived CDR1 and CDR2 are SGDLS and YYNGEE.

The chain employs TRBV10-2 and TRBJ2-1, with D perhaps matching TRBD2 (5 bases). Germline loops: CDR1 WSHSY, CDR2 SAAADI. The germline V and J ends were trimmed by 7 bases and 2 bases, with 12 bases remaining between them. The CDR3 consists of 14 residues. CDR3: CASTPTGTYNEQFF. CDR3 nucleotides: TGCGCCAGCACCCCGACCGGGACCTACAATGAGCAGTTCTTC.

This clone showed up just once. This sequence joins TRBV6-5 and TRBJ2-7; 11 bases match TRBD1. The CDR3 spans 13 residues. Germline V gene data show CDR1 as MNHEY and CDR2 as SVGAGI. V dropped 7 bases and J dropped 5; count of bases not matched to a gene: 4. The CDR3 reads CASNGQGAHEQYF. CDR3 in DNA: TGTGCCAGCAATGGACAGGGGGCCCACGAGCAGTACTTC.

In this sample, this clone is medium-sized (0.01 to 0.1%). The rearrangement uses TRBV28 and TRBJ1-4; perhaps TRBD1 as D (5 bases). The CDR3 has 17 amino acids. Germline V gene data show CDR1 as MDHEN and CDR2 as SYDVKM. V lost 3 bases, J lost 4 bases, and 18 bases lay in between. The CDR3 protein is CASSFGGSGGLNEKLFF. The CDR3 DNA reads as TGTGCCAGCAGTTTCGGGGGTTCCGGCGGACTTAATGAAAAACTGTTTTTT.

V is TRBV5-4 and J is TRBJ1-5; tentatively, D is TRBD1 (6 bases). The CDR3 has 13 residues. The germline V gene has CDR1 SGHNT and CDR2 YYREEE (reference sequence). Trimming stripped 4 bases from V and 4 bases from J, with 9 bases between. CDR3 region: CASSIQGNQPQHF. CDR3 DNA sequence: TGTGCCAGCAGCATACAGGGAAATCAGCCCCAGCATTTT.

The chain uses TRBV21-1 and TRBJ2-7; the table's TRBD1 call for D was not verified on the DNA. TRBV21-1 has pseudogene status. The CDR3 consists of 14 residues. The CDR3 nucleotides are TGTGCCAGCTCGGAACAGGGGACCTCCTACGAGCAGTACGTC. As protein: CASSEQGTSYEQYV.

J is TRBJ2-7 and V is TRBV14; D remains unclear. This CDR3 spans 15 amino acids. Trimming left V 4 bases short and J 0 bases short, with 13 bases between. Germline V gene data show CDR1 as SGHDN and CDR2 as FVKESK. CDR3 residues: CASSRDRVSSYEQYF. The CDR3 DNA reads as TGTGCCAGCAGCCGCGACCGGGTGAGCTCCTACGAGCAGTACTTC.

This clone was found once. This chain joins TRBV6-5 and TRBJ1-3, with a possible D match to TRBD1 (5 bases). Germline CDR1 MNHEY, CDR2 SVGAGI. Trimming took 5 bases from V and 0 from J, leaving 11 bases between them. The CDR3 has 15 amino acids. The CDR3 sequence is CASSRQPISGNTIYF. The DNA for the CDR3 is TGTGCCAGCAGTCGACAGCCTATCTCTGGAAACACCATATATTTT.

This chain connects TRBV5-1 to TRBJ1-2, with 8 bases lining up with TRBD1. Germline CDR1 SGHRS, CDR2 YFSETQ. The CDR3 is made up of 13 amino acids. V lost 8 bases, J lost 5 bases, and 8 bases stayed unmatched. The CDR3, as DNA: TGCGCCAGTGGTAGGACAGGGCCATATGGCTACACCTTC. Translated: CASGRTGPYGYTF.

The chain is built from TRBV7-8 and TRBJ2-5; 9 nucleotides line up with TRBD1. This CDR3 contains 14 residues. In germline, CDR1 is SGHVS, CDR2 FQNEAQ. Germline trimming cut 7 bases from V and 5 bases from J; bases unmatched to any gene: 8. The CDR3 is CASNPGTGRETQYF. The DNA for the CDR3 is TGTGCCAGCAACCCCGGGACAGGGCGTGAGACCCAGTACTTC. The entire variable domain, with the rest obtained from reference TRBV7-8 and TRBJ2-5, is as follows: GAGVSQSPRYKVAKRGQDVALRCDPISGHVSLFWYQQALGQGPEFLTYFQNEAQLDKSGLPSDRFFAERPEGSVSTLKIQRTQQEDSAVYLCASNPGTGRETQYFGPGTRLLVL.

The CDR3 loop is CSVEERAGDEQYF. CDR3 bases: TGCAGCGTTGAAGAGAGGGCGGGGGACGAGCAGTACTTC. The rearrangement joins TRBV29-1 to TRBJ2-7; 7 bases match TRBD2. Trimming at V came to 0 bases and at J to 5 bases, leaving 4 bases not matched to a gene. The CDR3 has 13 amino acids. Germline CDR1 is SQVTM and CDR2 is ANQGSEA.

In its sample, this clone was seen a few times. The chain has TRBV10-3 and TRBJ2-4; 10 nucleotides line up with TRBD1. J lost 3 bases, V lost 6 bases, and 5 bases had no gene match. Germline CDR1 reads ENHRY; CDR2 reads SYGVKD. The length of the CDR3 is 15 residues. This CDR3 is CAISSDRGRKNIQYF. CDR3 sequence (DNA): TGTGCCATCAGCAGCGACAGGGGGCGCAAAAACATTCAGTACTTC.

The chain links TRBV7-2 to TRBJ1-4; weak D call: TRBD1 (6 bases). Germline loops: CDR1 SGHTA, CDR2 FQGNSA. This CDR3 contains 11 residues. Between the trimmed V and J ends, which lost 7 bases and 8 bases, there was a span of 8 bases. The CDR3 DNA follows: TGTGCCAGCAAGGGGGAGGAAAAACTGTTTTTT. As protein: CASKGEEKLFF.

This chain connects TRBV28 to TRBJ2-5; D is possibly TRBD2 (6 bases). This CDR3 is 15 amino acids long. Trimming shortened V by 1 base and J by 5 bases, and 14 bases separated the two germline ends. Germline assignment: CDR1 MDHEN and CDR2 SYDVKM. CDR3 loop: CASSLLGREMETQYF. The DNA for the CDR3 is TGTGCCAGCAGTTTATTAGGTCGGGAGATGGAGACCCAGTACTTC.

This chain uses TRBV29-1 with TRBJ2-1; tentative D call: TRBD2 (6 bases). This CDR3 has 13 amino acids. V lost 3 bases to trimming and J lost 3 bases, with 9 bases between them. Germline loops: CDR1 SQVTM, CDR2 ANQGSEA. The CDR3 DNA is TGCAGCGTTGATCCGGGACTCTACAATGAGCAGTTCTTC. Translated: CSVDPGLYNEQFF.

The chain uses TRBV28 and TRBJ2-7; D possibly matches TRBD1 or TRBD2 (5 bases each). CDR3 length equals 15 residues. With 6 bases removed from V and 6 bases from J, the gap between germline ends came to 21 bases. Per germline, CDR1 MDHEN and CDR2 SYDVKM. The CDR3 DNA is TGTGCCAGCAGCTCACCCGGGACGGGACGAGGCGAGCAGTACGTC. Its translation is CASSSPGTGRGEQYV.

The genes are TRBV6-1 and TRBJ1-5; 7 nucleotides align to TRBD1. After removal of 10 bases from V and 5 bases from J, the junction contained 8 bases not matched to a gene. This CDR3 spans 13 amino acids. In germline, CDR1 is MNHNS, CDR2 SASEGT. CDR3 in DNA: TGTGCCACCACAGGGGACTTCTATCAGCCCCAGCATTTT. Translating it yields CATTGDFYQPQHF.

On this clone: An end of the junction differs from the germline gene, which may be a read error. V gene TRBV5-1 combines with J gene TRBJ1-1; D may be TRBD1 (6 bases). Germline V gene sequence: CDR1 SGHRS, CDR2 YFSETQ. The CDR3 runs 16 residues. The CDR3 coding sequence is TGCGCCAGCCGCTTGACGGGGGGGGCCGTTCGGACTGAAGCTTTCTTT. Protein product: CASRLTGGAVRTEAFF.